The sequence of this T cell receptor beta chain was determined in a study of T-cell memory formation after mild COVID-19. TCRdb ran MiXCR on the 5' RACE reads and lists one entry per CDR3 protein. The table records about 290,000 distinct CDR3 sequences, about 16% of them present only once. V lost 6 bases and J lost 1, with 11 bases in between. The CDR3 consists of 14 residues. The rearrangement uses TRBV12-3 or TRBV12-4 and TRBJ2-3, with no clear D. The source is a man between 18 and 29 years old who had mild COVID-19 (a few samples of this study predate the infection). Cell type and time point are not known. The sample comprised PBMCs or a T cell subset sorted from them (not recorded which). The chain's CDR3 is CASSPDGRTDTQYF. CDR3 nucleotide sequence: TGTGCCAGCAGCCCGGACGGTCGCACAGATACGCAGTATTTT.